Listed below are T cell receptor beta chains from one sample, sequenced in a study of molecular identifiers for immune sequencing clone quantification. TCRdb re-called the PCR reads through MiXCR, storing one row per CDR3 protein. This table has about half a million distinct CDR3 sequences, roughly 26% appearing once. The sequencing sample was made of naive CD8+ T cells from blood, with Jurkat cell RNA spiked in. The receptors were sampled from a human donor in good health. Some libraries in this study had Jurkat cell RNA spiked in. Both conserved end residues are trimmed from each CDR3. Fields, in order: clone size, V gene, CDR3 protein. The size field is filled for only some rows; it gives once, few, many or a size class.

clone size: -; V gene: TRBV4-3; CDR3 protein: ASSPPRGPPYEQY
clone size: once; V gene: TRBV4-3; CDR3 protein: ASSQDRRGGLTGELF
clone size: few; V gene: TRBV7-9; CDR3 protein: ASSPLQEQY
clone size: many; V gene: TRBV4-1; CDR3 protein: ASSLSGQGLTDTQY
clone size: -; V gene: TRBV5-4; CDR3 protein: ASSFRGKAYEQY
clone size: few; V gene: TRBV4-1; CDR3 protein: ASSQEGQVNQPQH
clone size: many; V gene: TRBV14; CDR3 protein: ASSQGHPYEQY
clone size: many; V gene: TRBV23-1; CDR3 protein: ASSPARSRKSYEQY
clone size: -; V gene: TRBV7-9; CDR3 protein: ASSLANRSVWEQY
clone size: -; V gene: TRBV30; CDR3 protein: AWSASEREWVTDTQY
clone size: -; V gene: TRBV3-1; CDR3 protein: ASSHFTRDRYNSPLH
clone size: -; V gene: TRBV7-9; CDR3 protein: ASSPGTSINYEQY
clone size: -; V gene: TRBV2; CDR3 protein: ATNQPVGGKGREAQY
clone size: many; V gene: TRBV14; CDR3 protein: ASSPMADRSGYT
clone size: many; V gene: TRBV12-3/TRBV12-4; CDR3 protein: ASSSLRGGTDTQY
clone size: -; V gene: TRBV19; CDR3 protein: ASSRGGSSYNEQF
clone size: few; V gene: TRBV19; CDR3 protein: ASSIGGEQF
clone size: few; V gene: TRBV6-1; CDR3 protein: ASSEKKSSRLNEQF
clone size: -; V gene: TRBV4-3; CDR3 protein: ASSQEQGVLNTEAF
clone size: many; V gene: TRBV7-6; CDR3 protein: ASSPLSAGGQY
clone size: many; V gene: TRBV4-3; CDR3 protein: ASSQEVSGYTEAF
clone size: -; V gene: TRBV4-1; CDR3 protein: ASSQPARGGRNQPPH
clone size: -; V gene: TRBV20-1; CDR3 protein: SARKLAGEGPYEQY
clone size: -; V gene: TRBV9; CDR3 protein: ASSVPRDRGSTRELF
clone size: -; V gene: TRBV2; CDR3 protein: ASRWTASNSPLH
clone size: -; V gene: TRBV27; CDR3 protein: ASSLIGVYGANVLT
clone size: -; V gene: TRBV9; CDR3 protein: ASSVAGGTSAYTQY
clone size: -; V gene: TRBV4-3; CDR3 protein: ANSQDYGSLAKNIQY
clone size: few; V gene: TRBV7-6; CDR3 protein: ASSLDISGGAVNEQF
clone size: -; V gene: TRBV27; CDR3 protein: ASSELAGVSYEQY
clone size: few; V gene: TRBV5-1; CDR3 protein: ASSGYPEMNTEAF
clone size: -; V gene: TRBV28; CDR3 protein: ASSLGAGTQPQH
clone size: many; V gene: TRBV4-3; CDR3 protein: ASSPWSNTEAF
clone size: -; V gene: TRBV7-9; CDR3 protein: ASSLGGGPSNQPQH
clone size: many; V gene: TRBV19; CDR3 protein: ASSTGHRGHQPQH
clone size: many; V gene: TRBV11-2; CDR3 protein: ASSPWDSYEQY
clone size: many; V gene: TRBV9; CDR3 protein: ASSGPGTSYVPQY
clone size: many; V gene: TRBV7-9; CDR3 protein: ASSGYTGELF
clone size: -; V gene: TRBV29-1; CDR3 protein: SVEGTGGYT
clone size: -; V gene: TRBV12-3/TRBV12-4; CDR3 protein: ASKELYNEQF
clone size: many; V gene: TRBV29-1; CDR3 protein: SHARDLQETQY
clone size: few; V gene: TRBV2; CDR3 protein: ASSQGYGSNQPQH
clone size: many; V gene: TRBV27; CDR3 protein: ASSLVGFDQPQH
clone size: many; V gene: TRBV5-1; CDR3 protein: ASSRGQGAEAF
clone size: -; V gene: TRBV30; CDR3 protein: AWSVVWEQF
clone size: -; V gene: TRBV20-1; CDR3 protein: SARPPGPEGYEQY
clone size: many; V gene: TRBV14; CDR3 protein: ASSQGLEAF
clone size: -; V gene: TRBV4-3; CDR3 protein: ASSQMGPENTEAF
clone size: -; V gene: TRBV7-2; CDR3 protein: ASSSTGVAEWEQY
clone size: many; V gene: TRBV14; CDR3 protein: ASSHQGSNYGYT
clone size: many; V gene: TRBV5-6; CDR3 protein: ASSALLVSEQF
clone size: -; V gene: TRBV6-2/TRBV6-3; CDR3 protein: ASTIGGAEQF
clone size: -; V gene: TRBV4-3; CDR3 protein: ASSPNLGEVSEAL
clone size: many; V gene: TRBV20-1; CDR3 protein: SAPDRNSNQPQH
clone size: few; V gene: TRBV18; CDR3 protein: ASSQERGTGDYEQY